Sequencing of this T cell receptor (beta chain) was carried out in a study of CD8 T cells in Susac syndrome. As to this clonotype: Its target is not known.

Sequencing of TCR beta drew on CD8+ and CD4+ T cells from blood. Negative isolation yielded CD8+ and CD4+ T cells; FACS enriched TEMRA cells. Notes on the study in general: Only a relatively small number of individuals were included in the TCR sequencing and HLA analysis.

Random hexamers were used to reverse transcribe an amount of about 0.5 to 1 ug RNA. TCRdb re-analysed the immunoSEQ multiplex PCR reads in MiXCR, keeping a single row per CDR3 protein. The sample lists approximately 200,000 distinct CDR3 sequences, 95% occurring once. The sequenced sample was CD4+ T cells from PBMCs. This receptor was identified in a human donor with multiple sclerosis.

Here the CDR3 reads CASSSGTANYEQYV. DNA of the CDR3: TGTGCCAGCAGCTCCGGGACCGCGAACTACGAGCAGTACGTC. The V gene is TRBV5-6, the J gene TRBJ2-7; perhaps D is TRBD1 or TRBD2 (5 bases each). This CDR3 is 14 amino acids long. Germline values: CDR1 SGHDT, CDR2 YYEEEE. V shed 3 bases and J shed 3 bases, with 13 bases lying between them.